Each of the 20 T cell receptor beta chains below was sequenced from the same sample in a study of T cell changes during pregnancy in multiple sclerosis (dated by TCRdb to 2018 to 2020). Libraries were built with the immunoSEQ multiplex PCR assay. TCRdb carries this immuneACCESS record with in-frame sequences only. Its versions omit some clonotypes, under half of them owing to an unresolved V gene in the studies checked, with the rest unexplained. Within this sample are about 45,000 clones, with approximately 91% of them counted one time only. The ten top clones hold around 0.63% of the sample. This specimen consisted of CD4+ T cells from peripheral blood mononuclear cells, obtained in the first trimester of pregnancy. The receptors come from a female donor with multiple sclerosis, enrolled in a pregnancy study.

The count of this clone is one. The rearrangement uses TRBV30 and TRBJ1-5; no firm D call. Trimming removed 5 bases at V and 6 bases at J, with 11 bases between. Germline CDR1 GTSNPN, CDR2 SVGIG (reference sequence). The CDR3 extends over 12 amino acids. In nucleotides, the CDR3 is TGTGCCTGGGGAGGCGATAGTCAGCCCCAGCATTTT. It yields the protein CAWGGDSQPQHF.

This chain connects TRBV7-2 to TRBJ2-7, with 7 bases that match TRBD1. The CDR3 runs to 16 residues. The trim removed 5 bases at V and 4 bases at J, leaving 14 bases unmatched. Germline V lookup: CDR1 SGHTA, CDR2 FQGNSA. DNA for the CDR3: TGTGCCAGCAGCCAAGACAGGGAGAGTATTAGGTACGAGCAGTACTTC. Protein: CASSQDRESIRYEQYF.

The chain links TRBV6-1 to TRBJ1-2; 8 bases fit TRBD1. The CDR3 is 16 amino acids. Trimming removed 2 bases from V and 4 bases from J; junction bases left unmatched: 9. Germline CDR1 reads MNHNS; CDR2 reads SASEGT. The CDR3, as DNA: TGTGCCAGCAGTGAACGTTTGACAGGGGTTTCCTATGGCTACACCTTC. Protein product: CASSERLTGVSYGYTF.

This chain joins TRBV5-6 and TRBJ1-4; no reliable D call. Germline CDR1 and CDR2: SGHDT and YYEEEE. V was cut by 0 bases and J by 5 bases, with 11 bases left in between. The length of the CDR3 is 15 residues. Written as DNA, the CDR3 is TGTGCCAGCAGCTTGGAAGGCCTACTAAATGAAAAACTGTTTTTT. It yields the protein CASSLEGLLNEKLFF.

The gene calls are TRBV7-6 and TRBJ2-2, with TRBD2 identical over 14 bases. After removal of 1 base from V and 5 bases from J, the junction contained 9 bases not matched to a gene. Germline CDR1 SGHVS, CDR2 FNYEAQ. The CDR3 has 19 residues. The CDR3 sequence: CASSLGQGGLAGETGELFF. CDR3 in DNA: TGTGCCAGCAGCTTAGGCCAGGGGGGACTAGCGGGAGAAACCGGGGAGCTGTTTTTT.

V gene TRBV29-1 combines with J gene TRBJ1-3; TRBD1 matches at 8 bases. The CDR3 spans 13 residues. The ends lost 2 bases at V and 3 bases at J; junction bases unmatched: 0. Germline V gene data show CDR1 as SQVTM and CDR2 as ANQGSEA. The CDR3 spells CSVETGGGNTIYF. CDR3 coding DNA: TGCAGCGTTGAAACAGGGGGTGGAAACACCATATATTTT.

With regard to this clone: Within the sample, other DNA sequences also encode this same CDR3. V is TRBV4-1 and J is TRBJ2-3; 7 bases map to TRBD2. The trim removed 0 bases at V and 5 bases at J, leaving 8 bases unmatched. CDR1 is MGHRA and CDR2 is YSYEKL in the germline V gene. The CDR3 contains 16 residues. The CDR3 protein is CASSQDAAGAGDTQYF. CDR3 bases: TGCGCCAGCAGCCAAGATGCCGCGGGAGCAGGAGATACGCAGTATTTT.

The rearrangement uses TRBV6-1 and TRBJ2-2; 7 nucleotides agree with TRBD2. Germline trimming cut 5 bases from V and 7 bases from J; bases unmatched to any gene: 7. The CDR3 is 14 residues long. From germline, CDR1 is MNHNS and CDR2 SASEGT. CDR3 sequence (DNA): TGTGCCAGCAGTAACCGACTAGCCAACGGGGAGCTGTTTTTT. Its protein is CASSNRLANGELFF.

This clone showed up just a few times. This sample includes further DNA sequences coding for the same CDR3. The rearrangement links TRBV4-2 to TRBJ2-3; D not certain. Germline loops: CDR1 LGHNA, CDR2 YNFKEQ. Trimming removed 0 bases at V and 1 base at J, with 11 bases between. The CDR3 has 16 amino acids. The CDR3 nucleotides are TGTGCCAGCAGCCAAGAGGGCCCGCCTCGCACAGATACGCAGTATTTT. This codes for CASSQEGPPRTDTQYF.

The chain couples TRBV7-8 to TRBJ2-7; TRBD1 matches 8 bases. Germline lookup yields CDR1 SGHVS and CDR2 FQNEAQ. With 4 bases clipped from V and 3 bases from J, the junction kept 17 bases outside the gene matches. The CDR3 is 18 residues long. The CDR3 sequence: CASSSRRFRDRSLYEQYF. The CDR3 nucleotides are TGTGCCAGCAGCTCCAGGCGTTTCCGGGACAGGTCCCTCTACGAGCAGTACTTC.

V usage is TRBV5-1 and J usage is TRBJ1-5; D is unclear. Germline V gene sequence: CDR1 SGHRS, CDR2 YFSETQ. The germline V and J ends were trimmed by 0 bases and 1 base, with 8 bases remaining between them. There are 15 residues in the CDR3. The CDR3 loop reads CASSLGPGSNQPQHF. The CDR3 DNA is TGCGCCAGCAGCTTGGGACCAGGAAGCAATCAGCCCCAGCATTTT.

CDR3 nucleotide sequence: TGTGCCTGGAGTGTTAGGGCTAGCGGGATCAATGAGCAGTTCTTC. Translation gives CAWSVRASGINEQFF. The chain uses TRBV30 and TRBJ2-1, with 9 bases fitting TRBD2. Germline V CDR1 and CDR2: GTSNPN, SVGIG (reference sequence). Trimming cost V 0 bases and J 6 bases; bases outside gene matches: 6. The CDR3 sequence is 15 residues long.

The chain combines TRBV2 with TRBJ2-7; TRBD2 matches at 15 bases. The CDR3 sequence is 17 residues long. Per germline, CDR1 SNHLY and CDR2 FYNNEI. J was trimmed by 6 bases and V by 6 bases; bases with no gene match: 12. The CDR3 DNA reads as TGTGCCAGCAGCCCAGGTGGACTAGCGGGAGGGGGGGCCGAGCAGTACTTC. Translated, it gives CASSPGGLAGGGAEQYF.

The chain uses TRBV19 and TRBJ2-2; 8 nucleotides match TRBD2. The CDR3 has 16 amino acids. Germline V gives CDR1 LNHDA, CDR2 SQIVND (reference sequence). The V gene end was trimmed by 6 bases and the J gene end by 4 bases; junction bases not matched to a gene: 10. CDR3 sequence reads: CASSASAGGGTGELFF. The CDR3 DNA is TGTGCCAGTAGCGCCTCCGCGGGAGGCGGCACCGGGGAGCTGTTTTTT. The full variable domain, with the rest looked up from reference TRBV19 and TRBJ2-2, is DGGITQSPKYLFRKEGQNVTLSCEQNLNHDAMYWYRQDPGQGLRLIYYSQIVNDFQKGDIAEGYSVSREKKESFPLTVTSAQKNPTAFYLCASSASAGGGTGELFFGEGSRLTVL.

The chain joins TRBV9 to TRBJ2-1; no clear D. The CDR3 runs to 15 residues. Germline values: CDR1 SGDLS, CDR2 YYNGEE. V dropped 1 base and J dropped 5 bases, with 13 bases sitting between them. The CDR3 region is CASSVSGAPHNEQFF. In DNA form, the CDR3 reads TGTGCCAGCAGCGTAAGTGGAGCACCTCACAATGAGCAGTTCTTC.

The V and J genes are TRBV18 and TRBJ2-5, with 7 bases fitting TRBD1. V was clipped by 6 bases and J by 4 bases; unmatched bases: 17. The CDR3 consists of 17 residues. CDR1 is KGHSH, CDR2 LQKENI, per germline. CDR3 DNA sequence: TGTGCCAGCTCGCGAGGGACAGCTCGACGATGGGGAGAGACCCAGTACTTC. This gives the protein CASSRGTARRWGETQYF.

The rearrangement uses TRBV6-1 and TRBJ2-1, with 9 bases that match TRBD1. The CDR3 loop spans 15 amino acids. V was clipped by 6 bases and J by 5 bases; unmatched bases: 8. The germline V gene encodes CDR1 MNHNS and CDR2 SASEGT. The CDR3 reads CASRARDRANNEQFF. The CDR3, as DNA: TGTGCCAGCAGGGCCCGGGACAGGGCGAACAATGAGCAGTTCTTC.

The rearrangement joins TRBV29-1 to TRBJ2-5; weak D call: TRBD2 (5 bases). The V gene's germline CDR1 is SQVTM and CDR2 ANQGSEA. The CDR3 spans 12 residues. Between the trimmed V and J ends, which lost 8 bases and 4 bases, there was a span of 14 bases. DNA for the CDR3: TGCAGCTCGGGGAAGGGTGGAGAGACCCAGTACTTC. As protein: CSSGKGGETQYF.

The CDR3 loop reads CASSPRQGSGSGANVLTF. DNA for the CDR3: TGTGCCAGTAGCCCTAGGCAGGGGTCGGGCTCTGGGGCCAACGTCCTGACTTTC. The V call is TRBV19, the J call TRBJ2-6; a weak D match, TRBD1 (6 bases). Germline V gives CDR1 LNHDA, CDR2 SQIVND (reference sequence). CDR3 size: 18 residues. Trimming cost V 6 bases and J 0 bases, with 18 bases left between them.

This clone occurred a few times. The chain combines TRBV29-1 with TRBJ1-1, with 8 bases fitting TRBD1. This CDR3 comprises 12 residues. The trim removed 4 bases at V and 8 bases at J, leaving 6 bases unmatched. CDR1 and CDR2 (germline): SQVTM, ANQGSEA. This CDR3 is CSVGWGTGEAFF. CDR3 sequence (DNA): TGCAGCGTTGGCTGGGGGACAGGAGAAGCTTTCTTT.